Below are 10 T cell receptor beta chains sequenced from a single sample in a study of blood T cell repertoires in COVID-19. Sequenced by immunoSEQ multiplex PCR; TCRdb stores in-frame clones only, minus some. This table has 250,000 to 350,000 clones, roughly 87% appearing once. The source material was peripheral blood. The origin of the receptors is a woman between 45 and 65 years old who had recovered from COVID-19.

The genes are TRBV7-9 and TRBJ1-2; D is unclear. Germline V CDR1 and CDR2: SEHNR, FQNEAQ (reference sequence). This CDR3 region has 14 residues. V was clipped by 5 bases and J by 4 bases, with 14 bases between them. The CDR3 bases are TGTGCCAGCAGCATGACGGTAGGAGCCTATGGCTACACCTTC. It translates to CASSMTVGAYGYTF.

V and J are TRBV5-4 and TRBJ2-7, with 7 bases aligning to TRBD2. The J segment lost 0 bases and the V segment lost 4 bases, leaving 7 bases of the junction unmatched. This CDR3 region has 15 residues. Germline lookup yields CDR1 SGHNT and CDR2 YYREEE (reference sequence). The CDR3 here is CASSPRGTTSYEQYF. The CDR3 coding sequence is TGTGCCAGCAGCCCCCGGGGGACTACCTCCTACGAGCAGTACTTC.

The chain is built from TRBV13 and TRBJ1-2; no definite D call. The CDR3 has 13 amino acids. Trimming cost V 3 bases and J 7 bases, with 12 bases left between them. CDR1 is PRHDT and CDR2 is FYEKMQ in the germline V gene (reference sequence). The CDR3 bases are TGTGCCAGCAGCTTGAGACAACTCCCTGGCTACACCTTC. Protein product: CASSLRQLPGYTF.

CDR3 nucleotides: TGTGCCAGCAGTTTGAGGGGGTTTGGCTACACCTTC. Translating it yields CASSLRGFGYTF. The V call is TRBV12-3 or TRBV12-4, the J call TRBJ1-2; TRBD1 might be the D (6 bases). This CDR3 has 12 amino acids. Trimming cost V 3 bases and J 7 bases, with 9 bases left between them.

CDR3 bases: TGTGCCACCAGTGATTTTTGGGGGGTCCCGGAGACCCAGTACTTC. Translation gives CATSDFWGVPETQYF. This chain connects TRBV24-1 to TRBJ2-5, with D possibly being TRBD2 (6 bases). This CDR3 is 15 amino acids long. Per germline, CDR1 KGHDR and CDR2 SFDVKD. The V gene lost 1 base and the J gene lost 5 bases, with 13 bases spanning the gap.

This chain uses TRBV6-1 with TRBJ2-1; D may be TRBD2 (6 bases). V lost 4 bases to trimming and J lost 0 bases, with 13 bases between them. Per the germline V gene, CDR1 is MNHNS and CDR2 is SASEGT. CDR3 length: 16 residues. The CDR3 spells CASSVGGPNSYNEQFF. For the CDR3, the DNA is TGTGCCAGCAGTGTGGGGGGACCGAACTCCTACAATGAGCAGTTCTTC.

The V call is TRBV28, the J call TRBJ2-4; TRBD1 aligns across 7 bases. J was trimmed by 0 bases and V by 6 bases; bases with no gene match: 2. CDR1 is MDHEN, CDR2 SYDVKM, per germline. The CDR3 extends over 14 amino acids. In DNA form, the CDR3 reads TGTGCCAGCAGGGGACAGATAGCCAAAAACATTCAGTACTTC. This sequence encodes CASRGQIAKNIQYF.

The V gene is TRBV11-2, the J gene TRBJ1-2; weak D call: TRBD1 (6 bases). With 5 bases removed from V and 5 bases from J, the gap between germline ends came to 12 bases. This CDR3 region has 13 residues. CDR1 is SGHAT and CDR2 is FQNNGV in the germline V gene. CDR3 region: CASSPGGGYGYTF. The CDR3 nucleotides are TGTGCCAGCAGCCCGGGGGGCGGTTATGGCTACACCTTC.

The chain carries TRBV5-1 and TRBJ2-2, with D perhaps TRBD1 (5 bases). CDR1 is SGHRS and CDR2 is YFSETQ in the germline V gene. The CDR3 has 15 residues. The V and J ends lost 3 bases and 4 bases respectively, with 13 bases between them. The chain's CDR3 is CASSWTSPSTGELFF. CDR3 nucleotides: TGCGCCAGCAGCTGGACAAGCCCGAGCACCGGGGAGCTGTTTTTT.

The genes are TRBV7-2 and TRBJ2-7; D remains ambiguous. Germline CDR1 reads SGHTA; CDR2 reads FQGNSA. This CDR3 has 14 amino acids. Trimming removed 2 bases from V and 1 base from J, with 9 bases in between. The CDR3 DNA reads TGTGCCAGCAGCTTATGGGCGAGTTCCTACGAGCAGTACTTC. Protein product: CASSLWASSYEQYF.